This section outlines one T cell receptor (beta chain) sequence together with its context. Its antigen remains unknown. In TCRdb, the RT-PCR reads were re-called with MiXCR into one record per CDR3 protein. This sample has around 530,000 distinct CDR3 sequences; about 10% occur once, and the top ten carry roughly a tenth. CDR1 SGHAT and CDR2 FQNNGV come from the germline V gene. V was cut by 5 bases and J by 1 base, with 29 bases left in between. This CDR3 has 21 amino acids. This record belongs to a study of response to subunit inactivated influenza vaccine. Broader study findings: Authors suggested few new T cells are recruited by each seasonal influenza vaccination.

The genes are TRBV11-2 and TRBJ2-2; D might be TRBD2 (7 bases). Sequencing used PBMCs from blood, obtained on the day of vaccination. The TCR was taken from a man aged 45-60 years who received an inactivated influenza vaccine. DNA for the CDR3: TGTGCCAGCAGCGGCCGCGCGGGGGCAGGGGCCTCCCGAAGGAACACCGGGGAGCTGTTTTTT. This gives the protein CASSGRAGAGASRRNTGELFF.